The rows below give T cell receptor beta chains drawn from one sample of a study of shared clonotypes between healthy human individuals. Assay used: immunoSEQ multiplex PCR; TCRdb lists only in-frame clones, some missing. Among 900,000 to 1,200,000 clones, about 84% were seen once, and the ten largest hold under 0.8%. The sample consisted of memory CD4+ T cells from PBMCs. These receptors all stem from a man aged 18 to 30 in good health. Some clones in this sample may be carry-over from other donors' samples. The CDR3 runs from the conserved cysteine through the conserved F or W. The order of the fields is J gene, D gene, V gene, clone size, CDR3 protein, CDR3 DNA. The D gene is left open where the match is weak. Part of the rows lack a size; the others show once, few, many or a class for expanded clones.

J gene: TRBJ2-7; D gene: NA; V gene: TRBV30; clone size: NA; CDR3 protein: CAWSITDSYEQYF; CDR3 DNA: TGTGCCTGGAGTATAACGGACAGCTACGAGCAGTACTTC
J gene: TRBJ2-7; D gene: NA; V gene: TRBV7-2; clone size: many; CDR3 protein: CASSLGDGTYEQYF; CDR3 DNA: TGTGCCAGCAGCTTAGGGGACGGGACCTACGAGCAGTACTTC
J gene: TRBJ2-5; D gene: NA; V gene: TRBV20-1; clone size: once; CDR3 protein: CSASGEGTQYF; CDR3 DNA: TGCAGTGCTAGTGGGGAAGGGACCCAGTACTTC
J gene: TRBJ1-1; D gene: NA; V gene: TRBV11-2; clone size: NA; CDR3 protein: CASSSGTINLNTEAFF; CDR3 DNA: TGTGCCAGCAGCTCCGGGACAATAAACCTAAACACTGAAGCTTTCTTT
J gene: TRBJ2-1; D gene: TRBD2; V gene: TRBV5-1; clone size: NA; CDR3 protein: CASSLGLAGGEQFF; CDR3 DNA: TGCGCCAGCAGCCTCGGACTAGCGGGAGGTGAGCAGTTCTTC
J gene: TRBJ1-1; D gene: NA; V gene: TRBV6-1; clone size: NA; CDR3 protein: CASSELGGTEAFF; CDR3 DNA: TGTGCCAGCAGTGAACTGGGGGGAACTGAAGCTTTCTTT
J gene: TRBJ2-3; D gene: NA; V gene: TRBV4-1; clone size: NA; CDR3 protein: CASSQEGRADTQYF; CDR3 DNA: TGCGCCAGCAGCCAAGAGGGGCGGGCAGATACGCAGTATTTT
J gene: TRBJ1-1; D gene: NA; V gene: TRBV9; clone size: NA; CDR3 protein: CASSAPGRGNTEAFF; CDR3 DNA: TGTGCCAGCAGCGCCCCAGGGAGGGGGAACACTGAAGCTTTCTTT
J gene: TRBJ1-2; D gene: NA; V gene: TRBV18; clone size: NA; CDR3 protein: CASSPPGVGGYTF; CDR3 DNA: TGTGCCAGCTCACCACCAGGGGTCGGTGGCTACACCTTC
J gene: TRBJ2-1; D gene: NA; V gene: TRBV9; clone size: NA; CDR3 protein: CASSPPYSNEQFF; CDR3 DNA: TGTGCCAGCAGCCCCCCATATTCGAATGAGCAGTTCTTC
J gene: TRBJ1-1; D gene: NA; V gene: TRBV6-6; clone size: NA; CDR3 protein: CASTTSILNTEAFF; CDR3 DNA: TGTGCCAGCACGACAAGCATTCTGAACACTGAAGCTTTCTTT
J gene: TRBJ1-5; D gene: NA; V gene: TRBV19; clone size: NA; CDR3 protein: CASSAGALGNQPQHF; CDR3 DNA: TGTGCCAGTAGCGCGGGGGCCTTGGGGAATCAGCCCCAGCATTTT
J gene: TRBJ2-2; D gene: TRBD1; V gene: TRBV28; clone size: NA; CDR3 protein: CASREGQGLTGELFF; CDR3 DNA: TGTGCCAGCAGGGAGGGACAGGGCCTGACCGGGGAGCTGTTTTTT
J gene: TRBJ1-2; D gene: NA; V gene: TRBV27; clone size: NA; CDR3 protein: CASSPPAKAGLYGYTF; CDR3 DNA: TGTGCCAGCAGTCCCCCAGCCAAGGCAGGTCTCTATGGCTACACCTTC
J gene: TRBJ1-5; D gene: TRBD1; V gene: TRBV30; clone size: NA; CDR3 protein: CAWSAGGPYNQPQHF; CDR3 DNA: TGTGCCTGGAGCGCAGGGGGTCCGTACAATCAGCCCCAGCATTTT
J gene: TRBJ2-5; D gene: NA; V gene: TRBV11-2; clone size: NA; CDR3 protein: CASSLAGGRETQYF; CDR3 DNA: TGTGCCAGCAGCTTAGCCGGGGGTAGGGAGACCCAGTACTTC
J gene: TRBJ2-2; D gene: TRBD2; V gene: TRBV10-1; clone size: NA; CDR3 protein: CASRLAENTGELFF; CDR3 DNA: TGCGCCAGTCGACTAGCGGAGAACACCGGGGAGCTGTTTTTT
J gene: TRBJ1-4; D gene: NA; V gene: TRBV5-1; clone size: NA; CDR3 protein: CASRFGQDNEKLFF; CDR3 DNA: TGCGCCAGCAGGTTCGGGCAGGATAATGAAAAACTGTTTTTT
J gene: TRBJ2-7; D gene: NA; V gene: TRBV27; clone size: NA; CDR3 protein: CAGRLSGLSSYEQYF; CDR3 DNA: TGTGCCGGTAGATTAAGCGGGTTGAGCTCCTACGAGCAGTACTTC
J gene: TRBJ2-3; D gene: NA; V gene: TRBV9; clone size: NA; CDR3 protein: CASSMAGQQYF; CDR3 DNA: TGTGCCAGTTCCATGGCGGGCCAGCAGTATTTT
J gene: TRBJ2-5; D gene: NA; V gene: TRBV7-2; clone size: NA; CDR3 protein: CASSSNVRETQYF; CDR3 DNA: TGTGCCAGCAGCTCAAATGTGAGGGAGACCCAGTACTTC
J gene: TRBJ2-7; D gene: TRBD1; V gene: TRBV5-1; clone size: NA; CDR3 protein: CASSLVPAGQGSFLNEQYF; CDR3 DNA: TGCGCCAGCAGCTTGGTTCCGGCGGGACAGGGATCGTTTCTAAACGAGCAGTACTTC
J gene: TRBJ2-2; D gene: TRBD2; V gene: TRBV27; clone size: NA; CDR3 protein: CASSPSGGGITGELFF; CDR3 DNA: TGTGCCAGCAGTCCCTCGGGAGGTGGGATCACCGGGGAGCTGTTTTTT
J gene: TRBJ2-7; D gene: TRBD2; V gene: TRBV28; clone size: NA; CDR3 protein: CASTLVAGLYEQYF; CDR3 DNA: TGTGCCAGCACTCTGGTAGCGGGACTCTACGAGCAGTACTTC
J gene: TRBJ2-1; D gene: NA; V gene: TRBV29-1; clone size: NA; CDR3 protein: CSGTGTMGNEQFF; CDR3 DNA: TGCAGCGGAACCGGGACCATGGGCAATGAGCAGTTCTTC
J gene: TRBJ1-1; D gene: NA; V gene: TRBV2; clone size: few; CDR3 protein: CASSESGVTRVNTEAFF; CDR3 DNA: TGTGCCAGCAGTGAATCCGGGGTGACAAGAGTGAACACTGAAGCTTTCTTT
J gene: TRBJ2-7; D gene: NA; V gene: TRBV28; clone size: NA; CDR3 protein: CASSGYGTYEQYF; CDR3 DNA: TGTGCCAGCAGCGGATACGGCACCTACGAGCAGTACTTC
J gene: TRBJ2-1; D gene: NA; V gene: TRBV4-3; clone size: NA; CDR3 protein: CASSQDPGFDEQFF; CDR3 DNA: TGCGCCAGCAGCCAAGACCCGGGATTCGATGAGCAGTTCTTC
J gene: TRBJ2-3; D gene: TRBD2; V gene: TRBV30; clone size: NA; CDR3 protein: CAWRGRGRETREPPDTQYF; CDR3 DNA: TGTGCCTGGAGGGGGAGGGGCAGGGAAACGCGGGAACCCCCAGATACGCAGTATTTT
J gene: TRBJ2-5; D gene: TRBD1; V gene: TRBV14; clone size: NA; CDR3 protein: CASSAHDRAWGETQYF; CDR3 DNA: TGTGCCAGCAGCGCTCATGACAGGGCCTGGGGAGAGACCCAGTACTTC
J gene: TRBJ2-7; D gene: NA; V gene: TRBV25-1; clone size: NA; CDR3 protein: CASSGRGPNYEQYF; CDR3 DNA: TGTGCCAGCAGTGGGAGGGGGCCTAACTACGAGCAGTACTTC
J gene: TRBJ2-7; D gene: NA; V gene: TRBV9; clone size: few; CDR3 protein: CASSVAWSGSYEQYF; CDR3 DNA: TGTGCCAGCAGCGTAGCGTGGTCGGGCTCCTACGAGCAGTACTTC
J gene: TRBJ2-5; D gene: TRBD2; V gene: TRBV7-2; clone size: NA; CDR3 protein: CASSPIRTSGQETQYF; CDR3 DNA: TGTGCCAGCAGCCCTATACGGACTAGCGGGCAAGAGACCCAGTACTTC
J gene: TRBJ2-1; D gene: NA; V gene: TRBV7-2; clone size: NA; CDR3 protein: CASSRAERGWDRVSEQFF; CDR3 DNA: TGTGCCAGCAGTCGCGCTGAGAGGGGGTGGGATAGGGTGAGTGAGCAGTTCTTC
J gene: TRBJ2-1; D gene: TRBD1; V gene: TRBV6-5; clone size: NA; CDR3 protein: CASSYLGQGRNEQFF; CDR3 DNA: TGTGCCAGCAGTTACCTAGGACAGGGACGCAATGAGCAGTTCTTC
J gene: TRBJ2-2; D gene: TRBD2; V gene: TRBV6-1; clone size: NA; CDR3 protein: CASSEGTSHGELFF; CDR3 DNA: TGTGCCAGCAGTGAAGGGACTAGCCACGGGGAGCTGTTTTTT
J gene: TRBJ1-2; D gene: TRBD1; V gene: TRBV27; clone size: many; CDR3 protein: CASWRGQPYGYTF; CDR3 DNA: TGTGCCAGTTGGAGGGGGCAGCCATATGGCTACACCTTC
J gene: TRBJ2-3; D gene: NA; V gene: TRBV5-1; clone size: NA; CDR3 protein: CASSLVPDTQYF; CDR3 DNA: TGCGCCAGCAGCTTGGTTCCAGATACGCAGTATTTT
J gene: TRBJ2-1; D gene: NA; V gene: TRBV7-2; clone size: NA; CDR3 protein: CASSLQAVQPTFF; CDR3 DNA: TGTGCCAGCAGCTTACAGGCGGTACAGCCGACGTTCTTC
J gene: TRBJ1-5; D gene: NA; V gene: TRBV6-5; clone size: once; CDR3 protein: CAGSYSSGQPQHF; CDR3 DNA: TGTGCCGGCAGCTACTCGAGCGGACAGCCCCAGCATTTT
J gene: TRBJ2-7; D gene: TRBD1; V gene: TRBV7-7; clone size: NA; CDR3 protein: CASSPGTGGGEQYF; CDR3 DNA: TGTGCCAGCAGCCCCGGGACAGGGGGCGGGGAGCAGTACTTC
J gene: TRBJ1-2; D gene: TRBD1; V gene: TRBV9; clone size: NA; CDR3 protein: CASSVGRGALGYGYTF; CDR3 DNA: TGTGCCAGTAGCGTAGGCAGGGGGGCCCTCGGCTATGGCTACACCTTC
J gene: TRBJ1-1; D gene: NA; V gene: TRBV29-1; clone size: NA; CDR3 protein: CSAALLLNTEAFF; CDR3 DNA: TGCAGCGCCGCCCTGCTACTGAACACTGAAGCTTTCTTT
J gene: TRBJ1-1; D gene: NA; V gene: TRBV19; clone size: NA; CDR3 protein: CASSILGVSEAFF; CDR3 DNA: TGTGCCAGTAGTATCCTAGGGGTTTCTGAAGCTTTCTTT
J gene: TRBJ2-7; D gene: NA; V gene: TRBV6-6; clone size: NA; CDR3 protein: CASSYARGGYEQYF; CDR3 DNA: TGTGCCAGCAGTTACGCGAGAGGCGGCTACGAGCAGTACTTC
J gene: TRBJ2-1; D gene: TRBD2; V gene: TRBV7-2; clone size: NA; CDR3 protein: CASTAGTSGNEQFF; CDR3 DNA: TGTGCCAGCACGGCCGGGACTAGCGGCAATGAGCAGTTCTTC
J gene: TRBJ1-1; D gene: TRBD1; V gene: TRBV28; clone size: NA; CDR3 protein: CASKIPGTGGRTEAFF; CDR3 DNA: TGTGCCAGCAAAATACCCGGGACAGGGGGGAGGACTGAAGCTTTCTTT
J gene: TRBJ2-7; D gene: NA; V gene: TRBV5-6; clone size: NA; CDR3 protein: CASSSPGRVGQYF; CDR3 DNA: TGTGCCAGCAGCTCTCCCGGGAGAGTCGGGCAGTACTTC
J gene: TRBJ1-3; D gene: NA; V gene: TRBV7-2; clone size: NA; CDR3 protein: CASSLVWGAGNTIYF; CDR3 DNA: TGTGCCAGCAGCTTAGTGTGGGGGGCTGGAAACACCATATATTTT
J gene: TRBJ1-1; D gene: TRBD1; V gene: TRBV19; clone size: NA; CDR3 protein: CASRVDRATEAFF; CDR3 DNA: TGTGCCAGTAGGGTGGACAGGGCCACTGAAGCTTTCTTT
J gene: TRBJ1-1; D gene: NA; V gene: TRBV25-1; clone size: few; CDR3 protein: CASRPRGGTNTEAFF; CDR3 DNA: TGTGCCAGCAGGCCAAGAGGGGGGACGAACACTGAAGCTTTCTTT
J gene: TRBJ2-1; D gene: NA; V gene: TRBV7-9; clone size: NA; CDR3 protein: CASSLALRADGANEQFF; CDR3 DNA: TGTGCCAGCAGCTTGGCCCTTCGGGCGGACGGGGCGAATGAGCAGTTCTTC
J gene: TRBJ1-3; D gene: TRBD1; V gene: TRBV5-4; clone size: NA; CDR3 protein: CASSSRDRGINAIYF; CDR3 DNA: TGTGCCAGCAGCAGCCGGGACAGGGGTATTAACGCCATATATTTT
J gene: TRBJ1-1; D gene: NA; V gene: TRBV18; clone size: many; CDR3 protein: CASSPPGGESFF; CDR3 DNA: TGTGCCAGCTCACCACCGGGTGGGGAGTCTTTCTTT
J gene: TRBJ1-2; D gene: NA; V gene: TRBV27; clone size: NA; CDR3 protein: CASSLTRGAKGYTF; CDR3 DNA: TGTGCCAGCAGTTTAACAAGGGGCGCGAAAGGCTACACCTTC
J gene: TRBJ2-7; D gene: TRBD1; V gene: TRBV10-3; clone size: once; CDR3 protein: CAINPGQGDYEQYF; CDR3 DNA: TGTGCCATCAACCCAGGACAGGGGGACTACGAGCAGTACTTC
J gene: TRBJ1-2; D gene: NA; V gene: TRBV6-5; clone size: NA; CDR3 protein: CASSYSGLNSYGYTF; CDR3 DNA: TGTGCCAGCAGTTACTCGGGTCTGAATTCCTATGGCTACACCTTC
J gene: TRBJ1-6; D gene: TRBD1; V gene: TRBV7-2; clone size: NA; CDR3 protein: CASSRDSTNSPLHF; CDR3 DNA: TGTGCCAGCAGCCGGGACAGCACCAATTCACCCCTCCACTTT
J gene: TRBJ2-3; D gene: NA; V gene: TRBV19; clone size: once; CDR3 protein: CAISDGFSDTQYF; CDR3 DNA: TGTGCCATATCTGATGGTTTTTCAGATACGCAGTATTTT